This passage covers 28 T cell receptor beta chains from one sample sequenced in a study of PD-1 blockade in classical Hodgkin lymphoma (dated by TCRdb to 2019 to 2021). The time point label corresponds to: newly diagnosed, previously untreated cHL patient sample. Magnetic negative selection with a Miltenyi CD8+ T cell isolation kit was used to purify CD8+ T cells from thawed PBMCs. Library construction relied on the immunoSEQ multiplex PCR assay. TCRdb re-hosts the immuneACCESS table, in-frame sequences only. Its copies lack some clones; in the studies checked, an unresolved V gene accounts for under half of them, and the cause for the rest is not known. In all, the sample holds about 3,000 clones, and 60% to 80% of those were seen once. 16% of the sample belongs to the ten largest clones. Sequenced material: CD8+ T cells from blood. These receptors were obtained from a human donor with classical Hodgkin lymphoma.

This chain joins TRBV4-3 and TRBJ1-2, with no clear D. Trimming shortened V by 1 base and J by 3 bases, and 18 bases separated the two germline ends. The CDR3 has 17 amino acids. Germline lookup yields CDR1 LGHNA and CDR2 YSLEER. DNA for the CDR3: TGCGCCAGCAGCCAAGTTCTCAAACGGGAGGCGGACTATGGCTACACCTTC. Translated, it gives CASSQVLKREADYGYTF.

This CDR3 is CASSPGHSPYSNQPQHF. CDR3 sequence (DNA): TGTGCCAGTAGTCCGGGACACAGCCCTTATAGCAATCAGCCCCAGCATTTT. The rearrangement joins TRBV19 to TRBJ1-5; D perhaps matches TRBD1 (6 bases). CDR1 is LNHDA and CDR2 is SQIVND in the germline V gene (reference sequence). The CDR3 covers 17 residues. Trimming shortened V by 5 bases and J by 0 bases, and 17 bases separated the two germline ends.

The J gene is TRBJ1-1, the V gene TRBV7-2; D uncertain. The CDR3 is made up of 13 amino acids. Per the germline V gene, CDR1 is SGHTA and CDR2 is FQGNSA. With 4 bases removed from V and 6 bases from J, the gap between germline ends came to 12 bases. The CDR3 loop reads CASSSHSGAEAFF. CDR3 coding DNA: TGTGCCAGCAGCTCCCATTCGGGCGCTGAAGCTTTCTTT.

This chain uses TRBV4-2 with TRBJ2-1; TRBD2 matches at 7 bases. In germline, CDR1 is LGHNA, CDR2 YNFKEQ. Trimming removed 8 bases from V and 6 bases from J; junction bases left unmatched: 19. The length of the CDR3 is 17 residues. The CDR3 loop reads CASSIFMGLNLFNEQFF. The CDR3 DNA sequence: TGTGCCAGCTCGATCTTTATGGGACTAAACCTTTTCAATGAGCAGTTCTTC.

The gene calls are TRBV19 and TRBJ1-5; D perhaps matches TRBD1 (5 bases). The CDR3 contains 13 residues. With 0 bases removed from V and 7 bases from J, the gap between germline ends came to 7 bases. CDR1 and CDR2 from the germline V gene are LNHDA and SQIVND (reference sequence). The CDR3 loop is CASSIEGVQPQHF. In DNA, the CDR3 is TGTGCCAGTAGTATAGAGGGGGTCCAGCCCCAGCATTTT.

The chain joins TRBV30 to TRBJ2-2, with no clear D. The ends were cut back, 3 bases at V and 6 bases at J, with 2 bases in the middle. The CDR3 is 10 residues long. The V gene's germline CDR1 is GTSNPN and CDR2 SVGIG (reference sequence). The CDR3 here is CAWRPGELFF. Written as DNA, the CDR3 is TGTGCCTGGAGACCCGGGGAGCTGTTTTTT.

The table lists this clone with a count of one. The chain uses TRBV11-2 and TRBJ1-5; D gene uncertain. Germline CDR1 is SGHAT and CDR2 is FQNNGV. V was trimmed by 3 bases and J by 6 bases, leaving 18 bases between them. The CDR3 runs 16 residues. The CDR3 nucleotides are TGTGCCAGCAGCTTGGTCTATTCGCATTGGGGTCAGCCCCAGCATTTT. Translating it yields CASSLVYSHWGQPQHF.

The V call is TRBV19, the J call TRBJ1-2; TRBD1 is a possible D gene (5 bases). The CDR3 runs to 13 residues. Looked up from germline, CDR1 is LNHDA and CDR2 is SQIVND (reference sequence). V lost 4 bases to trimming and J lost 6 bases, with 12 bases between them. Here the CDR3 reads CASSTSGGNGYTF. The CDR3, as DNA: TGTGCCAGTAGTACCTCTGGGGGGAATGGCTACACCTTC.

The rearrangement joins TRBV2 to TRBJ1-1; D unclear. V dropped 2 bases and J dropped 4 bases, with 11 bases sitting between them. The CDR3 has 14 amino acids. Germline CDR1 is SNHLY and CDR2 is FYNNEI. The CDR3 DNA is TGTGCCAGCAGTGAATGGCCCGGGGTCACTGAAGCTTTCTTT. This encodes CASSEWPGVTEAFF.

A single count supports this clone. This rearrangement joins TRBV25-1 to TRBJ1-1, with D perhaps TRBD1 (6 bases). Trimming removed 4 bases from V and 4 bases from J, with 10 bases in between. CDR3 length: 13 residues. Germline CDR1 MGHDK, CDR2 SYGVNS. CDR3 sequence: CASSATGFTEAFF. In DNA, the CDR3 is TGTGCCAGCAGTGCCACAGGGTTCACTGAAGCTTTCTTT. The full variable domain, rest sourced from reference TRBV25-1 and TRBJ1-1, is EADIYQTPRYLVIGTGKKITLECSQTMGHDKMYWYQQDPGMELHLIHYSYGVNSTEKGDLSSESTVSRIRTEHFPLTLESARPSHTSQYLCASSATGFTEAFFGQGTRLTVV.

This chain connects TRBV7-6 to TRBJ2-1; D unclear. CDR1 and CDR2 (germline): SGHVS, FNYEAQ. CDR3 length: 12 amino acids. Trimming stripped 5 bases from V and 7 bases from J, with 9 bases between. The DNA of the CDR3 is TGTGCCAGCAGCCTGGGTTTTAATGAGCAGTTCTTC. Residues: CASSLGFNEQFF.

The chain is built from TRBV10-3 and TRBJ2-7; 7 nucleotides line up with TRBD2. The V and J ends lost 10 bases and 2 bases, in that order; junction bases with no gene match: 8. CDR1 and CDR2 (germline): ENHRY, SYGVKD. The length of the CDR3 is 13 residues. CDR3: CATRGEMAYEQYF. The CDR3 region has the DNA TGTGCCACTCGGGGGGAGATGGCCTACGAGCAGTACTTC.

The J gene is TRBJ2-1, the V gene TRBV4-1; weak D call: TRBD2 (6 bases). Trimming removed 7 bases from V and 2 bases from J, with 9 bases in between. CDR1 is MGHRA and CDR2 is YSYEKL in the germline V gene. CDR3 length: 13 amino acids. This CDR3 is CASTTGAYNEQFF. Here the CDR3 DNA reads TGCGCCAGCACGACGGGGGCCTACAATGAGCAGTTCTTC.

This sequence joins TRBV21-1 and TRBJ1-1. TRBV21-1 is an annotated pseudogene. The CDR3 length is 16 residues. The CDR3 DNA reads as TGTGCCAGCAGCAAAGCGTTGATCGGAGGAAACACTGAAGCTTTCTTT. It specifies CASSKALIGGNTEAFF.

V usage is TRBV12-2 and J usage is TRBJ1-4. TRBV12-2 is recorded as a pseudogene. The CDR3 is 15 residues long. The chain's CDR3 is CASRLRTFEGEKLFF. The DNA of the CDR3 is TGTGCAAGTCGCTTAAGGACGTTCGAGGGAGAAAAACTGTTTTTT.

In this sample, this clone turned up a few times. The V call is TRBV4-1, the J call TRBJ1-2; no definite D call. This CDR3 contains 15 residues. From germline, CDR1 is MGHRA and CDR2 YSYEKL. V lost 1 base and J lost 7, with 16 bases in between. The CDR3 spells CASSQVLESSFGYTF. The CDR3 coding sequence is TGCGCCAGCAGCCAAGTATTGGAGTCCTCATTTGGCTACACCTTC.

J is TRBJ1-6 and V is TRBV19; maybe TRBD1 (5 bases). The CDR3 runs 14 residues. The ends were cut back, 5 bases at V and 2 bases at J, with 7 bases in the middle. CDR1 is LNHDA, CDR2 SQIVND, per germline (reference sequence). The CDR3 DNA is TGTGCCAGTAGTTGGGGCGCCTATAATTCACCCCTCCACTTT. Translation gives CASSWGAYNSPLHF.

Only a few counts were recorded for this clone. The chain recombines TRBV5-6 with TRBJ2-5, with unresolved D. There are 14 residues in the CDR3. CDR1 and CDR2 (germline): SGHDT, YYEEEE. Trimming took off 1 base at V and 1 base at J, with 8 bases between the two ends. CDR3 sequence: CASSLMPIQETQYF. The DNA for the CDR3 is TGTGCCAGCAGCTTGATGCCGATCCAAGAGACCCAGTACTTC.

This chain connects TRBV5-6 to TRBJ1-5; 7 bases are a match to TRBD1. With V trimmed by 0 bases and J by 3 bases, 3 bases remained unmatched. The CDR3 sequence is 15 residues long. Looked up from germline, CDR1 is SGHDT and CDR2 is YYEEEE. Here the CDR3 reads CASSLEGTDNQPQHF. DNA for the CDR3: TGTGCCAGCAGCTTGGAAGGGACAGACAATCAGCCCCAGCATTTT.

This chain uses TRBV6-9 with TRBJ2-3; TRBD1 matches at 7 bases. Germline-derived CDR1 and CDR2 are MNHGY and SVAAGI. V shed 4 bases and J 3 bases; nucleotides not matched to a gene: 7. The CDR3 has 15 residues. The CDR3 DNA follows: TGTGCCAGCAGTTCACAGGGGCCACGGACAGATACGCAGTATTTT. Translating it yields CASSSQGPRTDTQYF.

This rearrangement joins TRBV9 to TRBJ2-1, with a tentative D call TRBD1 (6 bases). The V and J ends lost 4 bases and 4 bases respectively, with 12 bases between them. Germline CDR1 reads SGDLS; CDR2 reads YYNGEE. This CDR3 contains 14 residues. The CDR3 sequence: CASSPRTVYNEQFF. The CDR3 nucleotides read TGTGCCAGCAGCCCTCGGACAGTTTACAATGAGCAGTTCTTC.

The table lists this clone with a count of one. This chain uses TRBV28 with TRBJ2-5; 8 bases align to TRBD1. The ends lost 5 bases at V and 5 bases at J; junction bases unmatched: 13. This CDR3 comprises 16 residues. The germline CDR1 and CDR2 sequences are MDHEN and SYDVKM. CDR3: CASSPTGEVGWETQYF. The CDR3 DNA reads TGTGCCAGCAGTCCGACAGGGGAGGTAGGCTGGGAGACCCAGTACTTC. Full variable domain (rest looked up from reference TRBV28 and TRBJ2-5): DVKVTQSSRYLVKRTGEKVFLECVQDMDHENMFWYRQDPGLGLRLIYFSYDVKMKEKGDIPEGYSVSREKKERFSLILESASTNQTSMYLCASSPTGEVGWETQYFGPGTRLLVL.

The rearrangement links TRBV28 to TRBJ2-7; D gene uncertain. The CDR3 has 13 residues. Trimming took off 2 bases at V and 4 bases at J, with 9 bases between the two ends. CDR1 MDHEN and CDR2 SYDVKM come from the germline V gene. CDR3 nucleotides: TGTGCCAGCAGTTTAAGGGTTAGGTACGAGCAGTACTTC. This codes for CASSLRVRYEQYF. Variable domain in full (rest from reference TRBV28 and TRBJ2-7): DVKVTQSSRYLVKRTGEKVFLECVQDMDHENMFWYRQDPGLGLRLIYFSYDVKMKEKGDIPEGYSVSREKKERFSLILESASTNQTSMYLCASSLRVRYEQYFGPGTRLTVT.

This chain links TRBV19 with TRBJ2-3, with D possibly being TRBD1 or TRBD2 (5 bases each). The CDR3 length is 16 residues. CDR1 is LNHDA, CDR2 SQIVND, per germline (reference sequence). V was shortened by 0 bases and J by 2 bases, with 12 bases between the two germline ends. The CDR3 here is CASSIDHEGFTDTQYF. The CDR3 coding sequence is TGTGCCAGTAGTATAGATCACGAGGGGTTCACAGATACGCAGTATTTT.

The chain joins TRBV15 to TRBJ1-5, with 9 bases lining up with TRBD1. CDR1 and CDR2 (germline): LNHNV, YYDKDF (reference sequence). J lost 3 bases, V lost 1 base, and 4 bases had no gene match. The CDR3 spans 16 residues. The CDR3 coding sequence is TGTGCCACCAGCAGAGCCGGGACAGGGTACAATCAGCCCCAGCATTTT. This gives the protein CATSRAGTGYNQPQHF.

This chain uses TRBV6-5 with TRBJ1-2, with D unresolved. This CDR3 is built from 13 residues. CDR1 and CDR2 from the germline V gene are MNHEY and SVGAGI. Trimming took off 2 bases at V and 5 bases at J, with 9 bases between the two ends. CDR3: CASSYGPGYGYTF. The CDR3 nucleotides are TGTGCCAGCAGTTACGGCCCGGGTTATGGCTACACCTTC.

In nucleotides, the CDR3 is TGTGCCAGCAGCGCACAGGGACTACCCCTCCACTTT. Translating it yields CASSAQGLPLHF. The V call is TRBV9, the J call TRBJ1-6; the D gene is possibly TRBD1 (6 bases). CDR1 SGDLS and CDR2 YYNGEE come from the germline V gene. Trimming removed 3 bases from V and 12 bases from J, with 10 bases in between. CDR3 length: 12 amino acids. The entire variable domain, with the rest obtained from reference TRBV9 and TRBJ1-6, is as follows: DSGVTQTPKHLITATGQRVTLRCSPRSGDLSVYWYQQSLDQGLQFLIQYYNGEERAKGNILERFSAQQFPDLHSELNLSSLELGDSALYFCASSAQGLPLHFGNGTRLTVT.

This clone was seen more than once but under ten times. The gene calls are TRBV28 and TRBJ2-3; a possible D gene is TRBD2 (6 bases). Per germline, CDR1 MDHEN and CDR2 SYDVKM. The length of the CDR3 is 14 residues. Trimming took 11 bases from V and 1 from J, leaving 16 bases between them. CDR3 loop: CAATSGEGTDTQYF. DNA of the CDR3: TGTGCCGCAACGTCGGGGGAGGGCACAGATACGCAGTATTTT. The full variable domain, in which reference TRBV28 and TRBJ2-3 provide the parts outside the CDR3, is DVKVTQSSRYLVKRTGEKVFLECVQDMDHENMFWYRQDPGLGLRLIYFSYDVKMKEKGDIPEGYSVSREKKERFSLILESASTNQTSMYLCAATSGEGTDTQYFGPGTRLTVL.